This T cell receptor (beta chain) appears in the sequencing data of a study of control samples from healthy donors and cancer patients. The CDR3 extends over 11 amino acids. The germline V gene encodes CDR1 GTSNPN and CDR2 SVGIG (reference sequence). Trimming took 3 bases from V and 7 from J, leaving 10 bases between them. The data were produced by immunoSEQ multiplex PCR, yet TCRdb's version contains in-frame clones alone and is incomplete. The sample lists roughly 80,000 clones, about 88% occurring once. The chain carries TRBV30 and TRBJ2-7; the D call may be TRBD1 or TRBD2 (5 bases each). Sequencing was done on a sample of blood. The sequence derives from a woman in her 50s in good health. The CDR3, as DNA: TGTGCCTGGAGGAGAGGGGAGGAGCAGTACTTC. It is translated as CAWRRGEEQYF.